Shown below are 5 T cell receptor beta chains from a single sample sequenced in a study of molecular identifiers for immune sequencing clone quantification. Each CDR3 protein is one row after TCRdb ran MiXCR on the PCR reads. This table holds over 300,000 distinct CDR3 sequences, roughly a quarter found once. Sequencing was done on a sample of naive CD8+ T cells from blood, with Jurkat cell RNA spiked in. As to subset: FACS-sorted CD8+CD4-CCR7+CD45RA+ naive T cells. The receptors were sampled from a human donor in good health. Some libraries in this study had Jurkat cell RNA spiked in.

This clonotype came up many times. The chain is built from TRBV6-5 and TRBJ2-7; 11 bases fit TRBD2. Germline V gene data show CDR1 as MNHEY and CDR2 as SVGAGI. There are 18 residues in the CDR3. Germline trimming cut 5 bases from V and 2 bases from J; bases unmatched to any gene: 14. The CDR3 DNA is TGTGCCAGCAGTCCCTCGCGACCCGGGACTAGCGGAACCTACGAGCAGTACTTC. Encoded protein: CASSPSRPGTSGTYEQYF.

The table lists this clonotype with a few counts. This sequence joins TRBV20-1 and TRBJ2-2; possibly TRBD1 or TRBD2 for D (5 bases each). Trimming removed 0 bases from V and 4 bases from J, with 12 bases in between. The CDR3 is made up of 15 amino acids. CDR1 and CDR2 from the germline V gene are DFQATT and SNEGSKA (reference sequence). DNA of the CDR3: TGCAGTGCTAGAGATCGGGGCGGTTCCACCGGGGAGCTGTTTTTT. Residues: CSARDRGGSTGELFF.

This clonotype was seen ten or more times. The chain couples TRBV12-3 or TRBV12-4 to TRBJ2-2; a weak D match, TRBD1 (6 bases). The CDR3 loop spans 14 amino acids. Trimming removed 6 bases from V and 1 base from J, with 9 bases in between. The CDR3 is CASSIGGNTGELFF. As DNA, the CDR3 is TGTGCCAGCAGCATAGGGGGGAACACCGGGGAGCTGTTTTTT.

Only a few counts were recorded for this clonotype. The V gene is TRBV12-3 or TRBV12-4, the J gene TRBJ1-5, with TRBD1 matching over 11 bases. This CDR3 has 14 residues. V dropped 6 bases and J dropped 6; count of bases not matched to a gene: 4. The CDR3 DNA is TGTGCCAGCAGGTGGACAGGGGGCGTTCAGCCCCAGCATTTT. It specifies CASRWTGGVQPQHF.

The chain employs TRBV13 and TRBJ2-3; possibly TRBD1 or TRBD2 for D (5 bases each). With 3 bases removed from V and 6 bases from J, the gap between germline ends came to 22 bases. The CDR3 sequence is 17 residues long. CDR1 is PRHDT and CDR2 is FYEKMQ in the germline V gene (reference sequence). The CDR3 region has the DNA TGTGCCAGCAGCTTCTTTTCCGGGACCTCCAGTTCCGATACGCAGTATTTT. It codes for CASSFFSGTSSSDTQYF.